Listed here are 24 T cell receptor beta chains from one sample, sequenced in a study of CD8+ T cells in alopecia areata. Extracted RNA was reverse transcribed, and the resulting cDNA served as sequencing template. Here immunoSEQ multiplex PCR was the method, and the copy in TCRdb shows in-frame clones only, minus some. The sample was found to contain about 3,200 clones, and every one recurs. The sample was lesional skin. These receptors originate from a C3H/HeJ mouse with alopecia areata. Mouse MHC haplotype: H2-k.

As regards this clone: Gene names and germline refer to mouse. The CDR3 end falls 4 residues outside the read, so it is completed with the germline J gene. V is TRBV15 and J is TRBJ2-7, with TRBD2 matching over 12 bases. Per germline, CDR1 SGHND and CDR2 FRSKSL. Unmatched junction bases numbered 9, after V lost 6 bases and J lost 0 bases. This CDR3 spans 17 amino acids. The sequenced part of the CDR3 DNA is TGTGCCAGCAGCCCCGGGACTGGGGGGTCTAGCTCCTAT. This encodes CASSPGTGGSSSY. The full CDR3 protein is CASSPGTGGSSSYEQYF.

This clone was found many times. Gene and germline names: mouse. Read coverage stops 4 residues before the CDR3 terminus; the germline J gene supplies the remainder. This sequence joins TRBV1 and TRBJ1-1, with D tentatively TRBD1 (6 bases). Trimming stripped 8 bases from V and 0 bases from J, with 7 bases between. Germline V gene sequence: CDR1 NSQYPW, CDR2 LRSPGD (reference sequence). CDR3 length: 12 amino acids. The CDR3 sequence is CTCRDTNTEVFF. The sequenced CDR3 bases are TGCACCTGCCGGGACACAAACACA.

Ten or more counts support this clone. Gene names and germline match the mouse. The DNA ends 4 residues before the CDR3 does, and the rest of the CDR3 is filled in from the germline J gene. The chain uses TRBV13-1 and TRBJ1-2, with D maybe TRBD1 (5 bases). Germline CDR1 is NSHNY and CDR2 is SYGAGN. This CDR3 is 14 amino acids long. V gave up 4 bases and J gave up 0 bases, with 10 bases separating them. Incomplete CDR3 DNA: TGTGCCAGCAGTCCCACAGGAGCAAACTCC. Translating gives CASSPTGANS. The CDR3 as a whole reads CASSPTGANSDYTF.

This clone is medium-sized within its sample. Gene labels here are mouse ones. The CDR3 bases that were read are TGTGCCAGCAGTTCCGGGACTGGGCCCGGG. Encoded protein: CASSSGTGPG. The complete CDR3 sequence is CASSSGTGPGQLYF. This chain joins TRBV14 and TRBJ2-2; 9 nucleotides align to TRBD2. The read terminates 4 residues ahead of where the CDR3 ends, so the germline J gene completes it. The CDR3 has 14 residues. Germline-derived CDR1 and CDR2 are SGHDT and FRDEAV. The V segment lost 3 bases and the J segment 6 bases; nucleotides outside the gene matches: 3. Variable domain in full (rest from reference TRBV14 and TRBJ2-2): EAGVTQSPRYAVLQEGQAVSFWCDPISGHDTLYWYQQPRDQGPQLLVYFRDEAVIDNSQLPSDRFSAVRPKGTNSTLKIQSAKQGDTATYLCASSSGTGPGQLYFGEGSKLTVL.

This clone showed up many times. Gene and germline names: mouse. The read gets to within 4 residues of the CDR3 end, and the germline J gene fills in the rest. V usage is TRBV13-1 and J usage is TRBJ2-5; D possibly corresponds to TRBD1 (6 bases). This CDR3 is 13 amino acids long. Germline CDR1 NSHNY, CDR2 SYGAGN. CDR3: CASSDEGEDTQYF. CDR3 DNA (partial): TGTGCCAGCAGTGATGAGGGGGAAGAC.

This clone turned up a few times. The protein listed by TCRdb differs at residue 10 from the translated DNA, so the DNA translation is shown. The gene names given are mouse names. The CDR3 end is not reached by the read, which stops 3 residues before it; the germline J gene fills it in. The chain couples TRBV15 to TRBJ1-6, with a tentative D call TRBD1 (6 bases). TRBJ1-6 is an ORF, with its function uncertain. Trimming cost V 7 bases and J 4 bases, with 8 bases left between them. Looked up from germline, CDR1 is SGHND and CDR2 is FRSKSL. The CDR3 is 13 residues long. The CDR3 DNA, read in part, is TGTGCCAGCACCGGGACATATAATTCGCCC. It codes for CASTGTYNSP. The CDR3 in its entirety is CASTGTYNSPLYF.

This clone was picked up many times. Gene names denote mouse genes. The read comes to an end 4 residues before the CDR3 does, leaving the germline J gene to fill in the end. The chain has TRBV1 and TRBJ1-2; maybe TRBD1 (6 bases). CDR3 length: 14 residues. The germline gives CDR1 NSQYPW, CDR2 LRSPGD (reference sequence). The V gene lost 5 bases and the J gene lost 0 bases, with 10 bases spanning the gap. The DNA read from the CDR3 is TGCACCTGCAGTCCTCGACAGGCAAACTCC. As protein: CTCSPRQANS. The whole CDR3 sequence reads CTCSPRQANSDYTF.

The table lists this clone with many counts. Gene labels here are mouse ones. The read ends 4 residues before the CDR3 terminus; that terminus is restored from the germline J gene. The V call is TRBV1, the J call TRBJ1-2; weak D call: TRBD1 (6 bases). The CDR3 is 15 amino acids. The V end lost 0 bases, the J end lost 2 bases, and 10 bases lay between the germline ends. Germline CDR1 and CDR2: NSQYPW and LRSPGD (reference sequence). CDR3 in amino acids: CTCSADRGLNSDYTF. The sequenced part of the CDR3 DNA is TGCACCTGCAGTGCAGACAGGGGTTTGAACTCC.

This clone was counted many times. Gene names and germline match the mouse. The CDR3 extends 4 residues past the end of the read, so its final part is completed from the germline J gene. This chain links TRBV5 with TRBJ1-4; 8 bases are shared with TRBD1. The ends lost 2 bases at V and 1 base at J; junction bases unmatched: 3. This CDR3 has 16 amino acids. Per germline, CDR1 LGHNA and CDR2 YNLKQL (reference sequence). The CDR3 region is CASSQQGASSNERLFF. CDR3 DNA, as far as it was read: TGTGCCAGCAGCCAACAGGGGGCAAGTTCCAACGAA.

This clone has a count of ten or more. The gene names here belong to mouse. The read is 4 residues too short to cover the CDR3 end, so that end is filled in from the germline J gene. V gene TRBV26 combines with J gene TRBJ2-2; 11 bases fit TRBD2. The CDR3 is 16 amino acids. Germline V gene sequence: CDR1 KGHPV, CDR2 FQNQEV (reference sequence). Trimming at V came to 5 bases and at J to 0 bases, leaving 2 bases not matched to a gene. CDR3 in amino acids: CASSGLGGANTGQLYF. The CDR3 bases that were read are TGTGCCAGCAGTGGACTGGGGGGTGCAAACACCGGG.

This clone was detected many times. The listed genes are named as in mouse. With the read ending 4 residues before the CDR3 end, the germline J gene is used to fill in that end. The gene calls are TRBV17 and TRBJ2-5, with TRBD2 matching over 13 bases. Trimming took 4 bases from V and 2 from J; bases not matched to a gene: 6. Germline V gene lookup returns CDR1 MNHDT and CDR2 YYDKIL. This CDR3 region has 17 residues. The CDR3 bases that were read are TGTGCTAGCAGTAAAGGACTGGGGGGGCGCTTCCAAGAC. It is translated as CASSKGLGGRFQD. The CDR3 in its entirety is CASSKGLGGRFQDTQYF.

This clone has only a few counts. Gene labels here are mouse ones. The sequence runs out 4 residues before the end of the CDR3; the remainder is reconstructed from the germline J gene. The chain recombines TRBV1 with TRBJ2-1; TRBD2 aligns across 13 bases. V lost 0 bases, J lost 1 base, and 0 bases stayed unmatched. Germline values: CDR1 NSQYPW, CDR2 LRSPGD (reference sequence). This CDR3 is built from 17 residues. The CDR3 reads CTCSAEGLGGNYAEQFF. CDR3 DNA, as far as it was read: TGCACCTGCAGTGCAGAGGGACTGGGGGGGAACTATGCT.

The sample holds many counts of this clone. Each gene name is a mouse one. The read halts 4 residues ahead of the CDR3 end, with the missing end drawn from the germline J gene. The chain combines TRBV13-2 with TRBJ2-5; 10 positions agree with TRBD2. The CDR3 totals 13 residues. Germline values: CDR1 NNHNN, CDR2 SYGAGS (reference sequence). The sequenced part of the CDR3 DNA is TGTGCCAACCCTGGGACTGGGGAAGAC. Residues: CANPGTGED. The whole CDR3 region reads CANPGTGEDTQYF.

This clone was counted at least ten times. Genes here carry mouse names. The CDR3 DNA, read in part, is TGTGCCAGCAGTATAACGGGGGGAAAC. Its translation is CASSITGGN. The full-length CDR3 reads as CASSITGGNTLYF. The rearrangement joins TRBV19 to TRBJ2-4; weak D call: TRBD2 (6 bases). Read coverage stops 4 residues before the CDR3 terminus; the germline J gene supplies the remainder. Per the germline V gene, CDR1 is FNHDT and CDR2 is SITEND (reference sequence). CDR3 size: 13 residues.

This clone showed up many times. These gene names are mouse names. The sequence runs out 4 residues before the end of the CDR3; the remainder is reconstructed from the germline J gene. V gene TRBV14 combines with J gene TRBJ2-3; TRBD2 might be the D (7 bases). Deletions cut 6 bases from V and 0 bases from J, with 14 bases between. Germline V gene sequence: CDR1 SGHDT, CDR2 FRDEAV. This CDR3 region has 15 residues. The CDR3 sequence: CASTSRGASAETLYF. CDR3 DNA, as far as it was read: TGTGCCAGCACCTCCCGGGGGGCGAGTGCAGAA.

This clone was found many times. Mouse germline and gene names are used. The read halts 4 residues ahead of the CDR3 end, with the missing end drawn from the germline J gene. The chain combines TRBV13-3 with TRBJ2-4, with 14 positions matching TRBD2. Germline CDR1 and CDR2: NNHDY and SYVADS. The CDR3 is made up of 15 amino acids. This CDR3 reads CASSGTGGARNTLYF. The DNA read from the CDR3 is TGTGCCAGCAGCGGGACTGGGGGGGCGCGAAAC.

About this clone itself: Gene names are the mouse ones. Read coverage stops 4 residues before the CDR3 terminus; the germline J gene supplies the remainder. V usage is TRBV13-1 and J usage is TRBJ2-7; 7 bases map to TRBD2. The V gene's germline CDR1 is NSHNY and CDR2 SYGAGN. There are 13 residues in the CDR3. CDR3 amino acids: CASSEMGGYEQYF. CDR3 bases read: TGTGCCAGCAGTGAGATGGGGGGATAT.

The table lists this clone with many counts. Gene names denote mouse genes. CDR3 DNA, as far as it was read: TGTGCCAGCAGTGCGGACAGCTCCTAT. It yields the protein CASSADSSY. The entire CDR3 protein is CASSADSSYEQYF. The V call is TRBV13-1, the J call TRBJ2-7, with D maybe TRBD1 (6 bases). The observed sequence ends 4 residues before the CDR3 terminus, with the missing tail filled in from the germline J gene. Trimming stripped 3 bases from V and 0 bases from J, with 7 bases between. The CDR3 consists of 13 residues. The germline V gene encodes CDR1 NSHNY and CDR2 SYGAGN.

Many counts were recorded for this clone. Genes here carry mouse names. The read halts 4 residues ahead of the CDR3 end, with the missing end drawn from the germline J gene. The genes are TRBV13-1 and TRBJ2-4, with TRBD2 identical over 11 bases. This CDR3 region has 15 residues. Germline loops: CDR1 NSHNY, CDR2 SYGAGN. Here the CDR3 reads CASSAPGLGENTLYF. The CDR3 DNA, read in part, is TGTGCCAGCAGTGCTCCGGGACTGGGGGAAAAC.

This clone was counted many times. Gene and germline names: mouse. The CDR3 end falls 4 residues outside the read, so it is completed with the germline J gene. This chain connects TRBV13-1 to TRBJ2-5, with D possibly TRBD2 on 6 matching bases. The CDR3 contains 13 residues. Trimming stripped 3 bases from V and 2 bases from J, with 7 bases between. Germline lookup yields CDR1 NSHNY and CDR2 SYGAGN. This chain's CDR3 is CASSAGGQDTQYF. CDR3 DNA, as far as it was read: TGTGCCAGCAGTGCGGGGGGCCAAGAC.

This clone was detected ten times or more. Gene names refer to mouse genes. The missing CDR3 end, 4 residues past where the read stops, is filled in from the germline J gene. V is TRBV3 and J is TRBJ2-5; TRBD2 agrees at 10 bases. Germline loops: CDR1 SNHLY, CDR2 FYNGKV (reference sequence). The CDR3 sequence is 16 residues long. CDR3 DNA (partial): TGTGCCAGCAGCTTAGTTCCCTGGGGGGGCAGCGAC. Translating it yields CASSLVPWGGSD. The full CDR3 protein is CASSLVPWGGSDTQYF.

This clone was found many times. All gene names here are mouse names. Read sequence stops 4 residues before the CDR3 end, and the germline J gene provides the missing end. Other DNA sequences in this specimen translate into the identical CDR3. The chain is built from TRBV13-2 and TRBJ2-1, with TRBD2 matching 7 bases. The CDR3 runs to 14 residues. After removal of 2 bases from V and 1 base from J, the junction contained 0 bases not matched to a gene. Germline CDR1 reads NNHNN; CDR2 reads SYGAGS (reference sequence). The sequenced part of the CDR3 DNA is TGTGCCAGCGGTGACTGGGGGAACTATGCT. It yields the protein CASGDWGNYA. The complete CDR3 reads CASGDWGNYAEQFF.

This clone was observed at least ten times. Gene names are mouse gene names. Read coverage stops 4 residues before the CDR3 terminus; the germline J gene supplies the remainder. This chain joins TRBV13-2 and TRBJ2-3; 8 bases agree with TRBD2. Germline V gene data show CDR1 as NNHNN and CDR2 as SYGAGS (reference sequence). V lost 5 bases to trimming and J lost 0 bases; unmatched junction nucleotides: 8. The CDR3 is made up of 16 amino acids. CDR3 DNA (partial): TGTGCCAGCGGCGCCGACTGGGGCCTTAGTGCAGAA. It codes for CASGADWGLSAE. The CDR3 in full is CASGADWGLSAETLYF.

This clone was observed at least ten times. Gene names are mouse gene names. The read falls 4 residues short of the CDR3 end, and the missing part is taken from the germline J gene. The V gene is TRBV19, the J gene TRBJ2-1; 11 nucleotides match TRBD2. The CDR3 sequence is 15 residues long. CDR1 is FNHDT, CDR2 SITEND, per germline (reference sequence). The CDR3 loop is CASSITGGARAEQFF. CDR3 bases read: TGTGCCAGCAGTATTACTGGGGGGGCGAGAGCT.